What follows are 30 T cell receptor beta chains derived from one specimen sequenced in a study of beta chain features in type 1 diabetes. Every isolated RNA sample was fully reverse transcribed, so sequencing captured expressed TCRB transcripts. Using immunoSEQ multiplex PCR, the repertoire was profiled, and TCRdb retains in-frame clones only, with some absent. The repertoire holds nearly 350,000 clones, with approximately 8% as singletons. Sequencing was performed on central memory CD4+ T cells from blood. The receptors originated from a woman between 18 and 29 years old in good health.

The chain is built from TRBV4-2 and TRBJ1-5; D is possibly TRBD1 (5 bases). With 0 bases removed from V and 1 base from J, the gap between germline ends came to 10 bases. This CDR3 has 16 amino acids. Per the germline V gene, CDR1 is LGHNA and CDR2 is YNFKEQ. The CDR3 DNA follows: TGTGCCAGCAGCCAAGAAGCCGGACAAAGCAATCAGCCCCAGCATTTT. This translates into CASSQEAGQSNQPQHF.

The rearrangement uses TRBV25-1 and TRBJ2-6; D is uncertain. V gave up 1 base and J gave up 2 bases, with 3 bases separating them. This CDR3 has 14 residues. Per the germline V gene, CDR1 is MGHDK and CDR2 is SYGVNS. CDR3 sequence reads: CASSEFPGANVLTF. The CDR3 DNA sequence: TGTGCCAGCAGTGAATTCCCTGGGGCCAACGTCCTGACTTTC.

This clone was seen only a few times. As DNA, the CDR3 is TGTGCCAGCAGTTCTATGACCCCTCCGACAGGGGGCGACTACGGCACAGATACGCAGTATTTT. Translating gives CASSSMTPPTGGDYGTDTQYF. V gene TRBV28 combines with J gene TRBJ2-3, with 10 positions matching TRBD1. The length of the CDR3 is 21 residues. J was trimmed by 1 base and V by 4 bases; bases with no gene match: 20. Germline loops: CDR1 MDHEN, CDR2 SYDVKM. The whole variable domain, filled in from reference TRBV28 and TRBJ2-3, reads DVKVTQSSRYLVKRTGEKVFLECVQDMDHENMFWYRQDPGLGLRLIYFSYDVKMKEKGDIPEGYSVSREKKERFSLILESASTNQTSMYLCASSSMTPPTGGDYGTDTQYFGPGTRLTVL.

DNA for the CDR3: TGTGCCATACAACGGCAGGTGCGGCGGGAGGGCCGGGATGAGCAGTTCTTC. It is translated as CAIQRQVRREGRDEQFF. The V gene is TRBV10-3, the J gene TRBJ2-1; TRBD2 matches 9 bases. The CDR3 runs to 17 residues. CDR1 is ENHRY, CDR2 SYGVKD, per germline. With V trimmed by 9 bases and J by 8 bases, 20 bases remained unmatched.

This clone occurred many times. The V call is TRBV28, the J call TRBJ2-7, with 9 bases fitting TRBD2. Trimming removed 6 bases from V and 2 bases from J; junction bases left unmatched: 5. This CDR3 spans 14 amino acids. Germline V lookup: CDR1 MDHEN, CDR2 SYDVKM. CDR3 sequence reads: CASSTSGPTYEQYF. Written as DNA, the CDR3 is TGTGCCAGCAGCACTAGCGGGCCGACCTACGAGCAGTACTTC.

The V call is TRBV7-9, the J call TRBJ1-1; tentatively, D is TRBD1 (6 bases). The V end was cut by 1 base, the J end by 2 bases, with 8 bases between. CDR3 length equals 14 residues. Germline lookup yields CDR1 SEHNR and CDR2 FQNEAQ (reference sequence). This chain's CDR3 is CASSLVQGNTEAFF. DNA of the CDR3: TGTGCCAGCAGCTTAGTACAGGGAAACACTGAAGCTTTCTTT. Supplemented by reference TRBV7-9 and TRBJ1-1, the full variable domain reads DTGVSQNPRHKITKRGQNVTFRCDPISEHNRLYWYRQTLGQGPEFLTYFQNEAQLEKSRLLSDRFSAERPKGSFSTLEIQRTEQGDSAMYLCASSLVQGNTEAFFGQGTRLTVV.

There are many counts of this clone. The chain has TRBV7-9 and TRBJ2-5, with TRBD2 matching over 10 bases. Trimming took 5 bases from V and 5 from J; bases not matched to a gene: 8. CDR1 SEHNR and CDR2 FQNEAQ come from the germline V gene (reference sequence). CDR3 length: 15 amino acids. The CDR3 protein is CASSQEREGLETQYF. In DNA form, the CDR3 reads TGTGCCAGCAGCCAGGAGCGGGAGGGCCTCGAGACCCAGTACTTC. Combining the CDR3 with reference TRBV7-9 and TRBJ2-5 gives the whole variable domain DTGVSQNPRHKITKRGQNVTFRCDPISEHNRLYWYRQTLGQGPEFLTYFQNEAQLEKSRLLSDRFSAERPKGSFSTLEIQRTEQGDSAMYLCASSQEREGLETQYFGPGTRLLVL.

As DNA, the CDR3 is TGTGCCAGCAGCCTTAGGAGGGATCTCAATGAGCAGTTCTTC. It codes for CASSLRRDLNEQFF. The chain recombines TRBV21-1 with TRBJ2-1; TRBD2 reflects the table's D call only, with no check against the DNA. TRBV21-1 is described as a pseudogene. The CDR3 length is 14 residues.

This clone appeared a few times. This chain connects TRBV13 to TRBJ2-1; perhaps TRBD2 as D (6 bases). Per the germline V gene, CDR1 is PRHDT and CDR2 is FYEKMQ (reference sequence). Between the trimmed V and J ends, which lost 5 bases and 0 bases, there was a span of 11 bases. The CDR3 loop spans 15 amino acids. For the CDR3, the DNA is TGTGCCAGCAGCAACCGGGAGTCCTCCTACAATGAGCAGTTCTTC. This encodes CASSNRESSYNEQFF.

The chain has TRBV4-2 and TRBJ1-4; D perhaps matches TRBD1 (6 bases). Germline V gene lookup returns CDR1 LGHNA and CDR2 YNFKEQ. The ends were cut back, 5 bases at V and 8 bases at J, with 9 bases in the middle. The CDR3 loop spans 12 amino acids. For the CDR3, the DNA is TGTGCCAGCAGCTCAGACAGGGAAAAACTGTTTTTT. Protein product: CASSSDREKLFF.

This clone has just a few counts. The rearrangement uses TRBV28 and TRBJ2-7, with TRBD2 matching 7 bases. Trimming cost V 5 bases and J 5 bases; bases outside gene matches: 12. CDR1 and CDR2 (germline): MDHEN, SYDVKM. This CDR3 is 15 amino acids long. The CDR3 DNA is TGTGCCAGCAGTGTTACGGGAGGCCTTGTCCACGAGCAGTACTTC. This codes for CASSVTGGLVHEQYF.

This rearrangement joins TRBV6-1 to TRBJ2-1, with 10 bases matching TRBD1. The CDR3 runs 14 residues. Germline assignment: CDR1 MNHNS and CDR2 SASEGT. The V and J ends lost 6 bases and 6 bases, in that order; junction bases with no gene match: 5. The DNA for the CDR3 is TGTGCCAGCAGCTGGGACAGGGGTAGCAATGAGCAGTTCTTC. The encoded protein is CASSWDRGSNEQFF.

This clone was seen many times. The chain employs TRBV7-9 and TRBJ1-1, with D hard to call. This CDR3 region has 13 residues. V was shortened by 3 bases and J by 4 bases, with 9 bases between the two germline ends. Looked up from germline, CDR1 is SEHNR and CDR2 is FQNEAQ (reference sequence). CDR3 loop: CASSFLVGTEAFF. The CDR3 coding sequence is TGTGCCAGCAGCTTTCTTGTGGGCACTGAAGCTTTCTTT.

The chain is built from TRBV7-2 and TRBJ2-1, with TRBD1 identical over 10 bases. The germline CDR1 and CDR2 sequences are SGHTA and FQGNSA. With V trimmed by 2 bases and J by 4 bases, 11 bases remained unmatched. The CDR3 has 18 residues. CDR3 loop: CASSLTIFGTGDYNEQFF. For the CDR3, the DNA is TGTGCCAGCAGCTTAACGATATTCGGGACAGGGGATTACAATGAGCAGTTCTTC.

The chain couples TRBV29-1 to TRBJ2-5, with TRBD2 matching over 11 bases. Germline V CDR1 and CDR2: SQVTM, ANQGSEA. V was clipped by 4 bases and J by 5 bases; unmatched bases: 9. CDR3 length equals 15 residues. This CDR3 is CSVVGTSGGWETQYF. In nucleotides, the CDR3 is TGCAGCGTTGTGGGGACTAGCGGTGGGTGGGAGACCCAGTACTTC.

This clone was observed a handful of times. The J gene is TRBJ1-1, the V gene TRBV25-1; D not resolved. Per germline, CDR1 MGHDK and CDR2 SYGVNS. The CDR3 consists of 14 residues. Trimming left V 1 base short and J 0 bases short, with 6 bases between. The CDR3 spells CASSESGMNTEAFF. CDR3 coding DNA: TGTGCCAGCAGTGAATCCGGGATGAACACTGAAGCTTTCTTT.

This clone occurred a few times. The chain joins TRBV7-9 to TRBJ1-2, with a tentative D call TRBD1 (6 bases). V was shortened by 6 bases and J by 7 bases, with 15 bases between the two germline ends. CDR1 and CDR2 from the germline V gene are SEHNR and FQNEAQ (reference sequence). The CDR3 has 13 amino acids. The CDR3 region is CASRGDTPAGYTF. The CDR3 DNA reads as TGTGCCAGCAGAGGGGACACCCCTGCTGGCTACACCTTC.

This clone was seen more than once but under ten times. The chain links TRBV7-2 to TRBJ2-1, with 7 bases matching TRBD1. The germline gives CDR1 SGHTA, CDR2 FQGNSA. The CDR3 is made up of 15 amino acids. The V gene end was trimmed by 1 base and the J gene end by 9 bases; junction bases not matched to a gene: 9. Here the CDR3 reads CASSLGTGAGIEQFF. CDR3 nucleotides: TGTGCCAGCAGCTTAGGCACAGGGGCCGGTATTGAGCAGTTCTTC.

In this sample, this clone turned up a few times. CDR3 protein: CASSQIAGSYEQYF. DNA for the CDR3: TGCGCCAGCAGCCAGATCGCAGGGAGCTACGAGCAGTACTTC. The V and J genes are TRBV5-1 and TRBJ2-7; D may be TRBD1 or TRBD2 (5 bases each). CDR1 is SGHRS and CDR2 is YFSETQ in the germline V gene. V was pared by 4 bases and J by 3 bases, with 14 bases between. The CDR3 spans 14 residues. The full variable domain, completed using reference TRBV5-1 and TRBJ2-7, is KAGVTQTPRYLIKTRGQQVTLSCSPISGHRSVSWYQQTPGQGLQFLFEYFSETQRNKGNFPGRFSGRQFSNSRSEMNVSTLELGDSALYLCASSQIAGSYEQYFGPGTRLTVT.

This clone was observed a handful of times. The gene calls are TRBV5-1 and TRBJ2-3; maybe TRBD2 (5 bases). V lost 1 base and J lost 1, with 7 bases in between. The CDR3 has 14 residues. Germline V CDR1 and CDR2: SGHRS, YFSETQ. This CDR3 reads CASSLRTGTDTQYF. CDR3 sequence (DNA): TGCGCCAGCAGCTTGAGGACTGGCACAGATACGCAGTATTTT.

The chain links TRBV6-6 to TRBJ2-1; TRBD1 aligns across 7 bases. This CDR3 contains 15 residues. J was trimmed by 7 bases and V by 0 bases; bases with no gene match: 6. Germline CDR1 and CDR2: MNHNY and SVGAGI (reference sequence). CDR3 in DNA: TGTGCCAGCAGTTACTCGGGCAGGGGGTGGAATGAGCAGTTCTTC. It codes for CASSYSGRGWNEQFF.

The chain employs TRBV6-6 and TRBJ2-7; D is possibly TRBD1 (6 bases). Germline V gene data show CDR1 as MNHNY and CDR2 as SVGAGI (reference sequence). The CDR3 totals 14 residues. With 4 bases removed from V and 5 bases from J, the gap between germline ends came to 15 bases. The CDR3 region has the DNA TGTGCCAGCAGTTTAACAGGGAGACGGGACGAGCAGTACTTC. Translation gives CASSLTGRRDEQYF.

The J gene is TRBJ2-1, the V gene TRBV4-3; D might be TRBD1 (6 bases). The V end was cut by 3 bases, the J end by 4 bases, with 16 bases between. The CDR3 has 16 amino acids. Germline V gene lookup returns CDR1 LGHNA and CDR2 YSLEER. CDR3 loop: CASSQTPGHSYNEQFF. For the CDR3, the DNA is TGCGCCAGCAGCCAGACCCCGGGACATTCGTACAATGAGCAGTTCTTC.

The chain combines TRBV4-2 with TRBJ1-2; a possible D gene is TRBD1 (5 bases). V dropped 0 bases and J dropped 7 bases, with 18 bases sitting between them. The CDR3 loop spans 16 amino acids. Germline V gives CDR1 LGHNA, CDR2 YNFKEQ. CDR3 sequence: CASSQDIGDRGLGYTF. DNA of the CDR3: TGTGCCAGCAGCCAAGATATAGGGGATAGAGGGCTTGGCTACACCTTC.

The table lists this clone with a few counts. This chain links TRBV5-4 with TRBJ2-7, with TRBD1 as a possible D gene (7 bases). In germline, CDR1 is SGHNT, CDR2 YYREEE (reference sequence). V shed 4 bases and J shed 0 bases, with 20 bases lying between them. The CDR3 spans 17 residues. The CDR3 protein is CASSGSPGGRGSYEQYF. CDR3 DNA sequence: TGTGCCAGCAGCGGATCGCCAGGGGGGCGAGGCTCCTACGAGCAGTACTTC.

The gene calls are TRBV18 and TRBJ1-5, with a possible D match to TRBD1 (6 bases). The CDR3 extends over 14 amino acids. The V end lost 2 bases, the J end lost 5 bases, and 10 bases lay between the germline ends. Germline lookup yields CDR1 KGHSH and CDR2 LQKENI. CDR3 coding DNA: TGTGCCAGCTCACCATCCGGGGGCGATCAGCCCCAGCATTTT. It is translated as CASSPSGGDQPQHF.

The gene calls are TRBV7-9 and TRBJ1-2, with 7 bases aligning to TRBD1. There are 14 residues in the CDR3. CDR1 and CDR2 from the germline V gene are SEHNR and FQNEAQ (reference sequence). The junction had 7 bases not matched to a gene; V was cut back by 5 bases and J by 4 bases. The CDR3 DNA sequence: TGTGCCAGCAGCCGACAGGGTTTGGTCTATGGCTACACCTTC. The encoded protein is CASSRQGLVYGYTF.

This clone has more than one count but fewer than ten. This chain uses TRBV10-3 with TRBJ2-3; D ambiguous. The CDR3 covers 15 residues. The V gene's germline CDR1 is ENHRY and CDR2 SYGVKD. Trimming took off 2 bases at V and 0 bases at J, with 9 bases between the two ends. The CDR3 nucleotides read TGTGCCATCAGTGAGACAGTTCTTAGCACAGATACGCAGTATTTT. Translated, it gives CAISETVLSTDTQYF.

At least ten counts were recorded for this clone. The rearrangement uses TRBV28 and TRBJ2-7; no definite D call. This CDR3 is built from 12 residues. CDR1 MDHEN and CDR2 SYDVKM come from the germline V gene. Trimming cost V 3 bases and J 3 bases, with 6 bases left between them. This CDR3 reads CASSFSNYEQYF. The CDR3, as DNA: TGTGCCAGCAGTTTCTCAAACTACGAGCAGTACTTC.

The chain has TRBV10-3 and TRBJ1-5; D is unresolved. Trimming removed 11 bases at V and 4 bases at J, with 9 bases between. The germline V gene encodes CDR1 ENHRY and CDR2 SYGVKD. The CDR3 has 11 residues. The CDR3 bases are TGTGCCGTCGGGTCTAATCAGCCCCAGCATTTT. It codes for CAVGSNQPQHF.